The 32 T cell receptor beta chains below all came from one sample that was sequenced in a study of Ad26.COV2.S vaccination and SARS-CoV-2 variants. Treatment defined: some 20 received Ad26.COV2.S at low or high dose, single or two shots; roughly five received placebo; per-sample allocation not given. Samples analyzed were those drawn on day 63 after the first vaccine or placebo injection. The table came from immunoSEQ multiplex PCR; TCRdb's copy has only in-frame clones and leaves some out. Found here are about 420,000 clones, approximately 88% of them singletons; the top ten hold approximately 4%. The sequences come from peripheral blood, collected in a trial of Ad26.COV2.S vaccine versus placebo. All receptors derive from a person between 18 and 65 years old who received the Ad26.COV2.S COVID-19 vaccine or a placebo.

V usage is TRBV7-9 and J usage is TRBJ2-1; D call uncertain. Trimming stripped 3 bases from V and 7 bases from J, with 13 bases between. The CDR3 is made up of 14 amino acids. Germline V gene sequence: CDR1 SEHNR, CDR2 FQNEAQ (reference sequence). CDR3 loop: CASSFSQADNEQFF. CDR3 DNA sequence: TGTGCCAGCAGCTTTTCGCAGGCCGATAATGAGCAGTTCTTC.

The gene calls are TRBV19 and TRBJ2-7, with TRBD1 identical over 7 bases. Germline assignment: CDR1 LNHDA and CDR2 SQIVND (reference sequence). V lost 11 bases to trimming and J lost 2 bases; unmatched junction nucleotides: 9. The CDR3 totals 13 residues. The chain's CDR3 is CAPETGAPYEQYF. CDR3 bases: TGTGCCCCCGAAACAGGGGCGCCCTACGAGCAGTACTTC.

In DNA form, the CDR3 reads TGTGCCAGCAGTACACACCGACTCAATGAGCAGTTCTTC. Translation gives CASSTHRLNEQFF. The gene calls are TRBV28 and TRBJ2-1; D is unclear. CDR1 and CDR2 from the germline V gene are MDHEN and SYDVKM. The V gene lost 5 bases and the J gene lost 6 bases, with 11 bases spanning the gap. The CDR3 is 13 residues long.

This clone was seen just once. This chain links TRBV4-3 with TRBJ2-3; possible D gene TRBD1, 5 bases. Germline CDR1 and CDR2: LGHNA and YSLEER. Trimming stripped 4 bases from V and 0 bases from J, with 11 bases between. The length of the CDR3 is 15 residues. The CDR3 loop is CASSLRQSSTDTQYF. The DNA for the CDR3 is TGCGCCAGCAGCCTGCGACAGTCTAGCACAGATACGCAGTATTTT.

The chain carries TRBV7-9 and TRBJ1-3; no clear D. CDR1 and CDR2 (germline): SEHNR, FQNEAQ (reference sequence). The V gene lost 5 bases and the J gene lost 4 bases, with 12 bases spanning the gap. This CDR3 has 14 amino acids. The CDR3 bases are TGTGCCAGCAGCGATTCGAGGAGCGGAAACACCATATATTTT. Residues: CASSDSRSGNTIYF.

Details on this clone: Germline and junction disagree at one end, which may indicate a read error. This sequence joins TRBV29-1 and TRBJ1-2; D gene ambiguous. Germline lookup yields CDR1 SQVTM and CDR2 ANQGSEA. This CDR3 comprises 10 residues. CDR3 bases: TGCAGCGTTAAAGAAAATGGCTACACCTTC. Translating gives CSVKENGYTF.

This rearrangement joins TRBV3-1 (or the pseudogene TRBV3-2) to TRBJ2-1; 11 nucleotides agree with TRBD2. The V segment lost 1 base and the J segment 4 bases; nucleotides outside the gene matches: 3. The germline gives CDR1 LGHDT, CDR2 YNNKEL (reference sequence). The CDR3 consists of 16 residues. The CDR3 nucleotides read TGTGCCAGCAGCCAAGCGCCTAGCGGGGGGTACAATGAGCAGTTCTTC. Protein product: CASSQAPSGGYNEQFF.

The chain recombines TRBV2 with TRBJ2-5; D possibly corresponds to TRBD1 (5 bases). CDR1 is SNHLY, CDR2 FYNNEI, per germline. The CDR3 sequence is 14 residues long. Trimming cost V 5 bases and J 2 bases, with 12 bases left between them. In nucleotides, the CDR3 is TGTGCCAGCAGTTCGGCTCCAGGGCAAGAGACCCAGTACTTC. It translates to CASSSAPGQETQYF.

J is TRBJ2-2 and V is TRBV3-1 (or the pseudogene TRBV3-2); no reliable D call. The CDR3 sequence is 18 residues long. V was clipped by 0 bases and J by 5 bases, with 19 bases between them. Germline V gene sequence: CDR1 LGHDT, CDR2 YNNKEL (reference sequence). CDR3 bases: TGTGCCAGCAGCCAAGAATTCGGCATGGTATTAGGGACCGGGGAGCTGTTTTTT. It translates to CASSQEFGMVLGTGELFF.

The V and J genes are TRBV15 and TRBJ1-1; D is unresolved. V lost 8 bases and J 5 bases, leaving 18 bases between the germline ends. This CDR3 has 14 amino acids. The germline V gene encodes CDR1 LNHNV and CDR2 YYDKDF (reference sequence). The CDR3 region is CATRLRAAGTEAFF. CDR3 sequence (DNA): TGTGCCACCCGGCTGAGAGCGGCTGGGACTGAAGCTTTCTTT.

J is TRBJ2-5 and V is TRBV5-1; either TRBD1 or TRBD2 may fit D (5 bases each). The V end was cut by 0 bases, the J end by 8 bases, with 20 bases between. The germline CDR1 and CDR2 sequences are SGHRS and YFSETQ. This CDR3 contains 16 residues. The CDR3 protein is CASSLAGATRGETQYF. As DNA, the CDR3 is TGCGCCAGCAGCTTGGCCGGCGCAACCAGAGGGGAAACCCAGTACTTC.

The chain has TRBV30 and TRBJ1-1; TRBD1 aligns across 9 bases. Germline-derived CDR1 and CDR2 are GTSNPN and SVGIG (reference sequence). The CDR3 covers 14 residues. V lost 2 bases to trimming and J lost 6 bases; unmatched junction nucleotides: 7. The DNA of the CDR3 is TGTGCCTGGAGTATCGGGACAGGGACCTCTGAAGCTTTCTTT. Translating gives CAWSIGTGTSEAFF.

As DNA, the CDR3 is TGTGCCAGCAGTTTAGACGGCTCTGGGGCCAACGTCCTGACTTTC. This encodes CASSLDGSGANVLTF. The chain recombines TRBV27 with TRBJ2-6; D is unclear. Germline V lookup: CDR1 MNHEY, CDR2 SMNVEV (reference sequence). This CDR3 region has 15 residues. The V end was cut by 2 bases, the J end by 0 bases, with 5 bases between.

The genes are TRBV5-1 and TRBJ2-7; TRBD1 aligns across 8 bases. Germline CDR1 reads SGHRS; CDR2 reads YFSETQ. J gave up 2 bases and V 3 bases, and 7 bases lay outside the gene matches. This CDR3 is built from 15 residues. The CDR3 DNA reads TGCGCCAGCAGCTACCTCGGGACAGGCGCCTACGAGCAGTACTTC. Its protein is CASSYLGTGAYEQYF.

The chain combines TRBV5-1 with TRBJ2-3; TRBD1 or TRBD2 may be the D gene (5 bases each). Deletions cut 1 base from V and 1 base from J, with 7 bases between. The CDR3 contains 14 residues. CDR1 is SGHRS and CDR2 is YFSETQ in the germline V gene. In nucleotides, the CDR3 is TGCGCCAGCAGCTTGATGGGGGGCACAGATACGCAGTATTTT. Translation: CASSLMGGTDTQYF.

V usage is TRBV5-1 and J usage is TRBJ2-2, with 7 bases lining up with TRBD2. Per germline, CDR1 SGHRS and CDR2 YFSETQ. Unmatched junction bases numbered 7, after V lost 5 bases and J lost 0 bases. This CDR3 is built from 16 residues. The chain's CDR3 is CASSMGAGANTGELFF. The CDR3 nucleotides read TGCGCCAGCAGTATGGGTGCGGGGGCGAACACCGGGGAGCTGTTTTTT.

The CDR3 nucleotides are TGTGCCAGCAGCTTAGCCTTAGCGGGGAGAGTGGCCGGGGAGCTGTTTTTT. Translated: CASSLALAGRVAGELFF. The rearrangement links TRBV7-2 to TRBJ2-2, with 8 nucleotides matching TRBD2. V lost 0 bases and J lost 6; bases outside the gene matches: 9. The CDR3 is 17 amino acids. Germline-derived CDR1 and CDR2 are SGHTA and FQGNSA.

This clone is a singleton in its sample. The chain couples TRBV27 to TRBJ2-1; TRBD2 might be the D (7 bases). Trimming stripped 11 bases from V and 3 bases from J, with 11 bases between. Germline V gene lookup returns CDR1 MNHEY and CDR2 SMNVEV (reference sequence). The CDR3 is 12 amino acids. CDR3: CAVRGGYNEQFF. The CDR3 nucleotides read TGTGCCGTAAGGGGGGGCTACAATGAGCAGTTCTTC.

CDR3 sequence (DNA): TGTGCCAGCAGCGACCGTACAGGAATCACAACCTACGAGCAGTACTTC. Translating gives CASSDRTGITTYEQYF. The chain employs TRBV11-2 and TRBJ2-7; tentatively, D is TRBD1 (5 bases). Germline CDR1 SGHAT, CDR2 FQNNGV. There are 16 residues in the CDR3. The V and J ends lost 5 bases and 2 bases respectively, with 19 bases between them.

This clone is a singleton in its sample. The chain is built from TRBV24-1 and TRBJ1-2; 11 nucleotides match TRBD1. The V gene's germline CDR1 is KGHDR and CDR2 SFDVKD. V gave up 4 bases and J gave up 8 bases; unmatched junction bases: 8. The CDR3 sequence is 15 residues long. The CDR3 here is CATSDTQGQGVGYTF. The CDR3 DNA is TGTGCCACCAGTGACACCCAGGGACAGGGGGTAGGCTACACCTTC.

The gene calls are TRBV6-5 and TRBJ2-3; 8 bases align to TRBD1. CDR3 length equals 15 residues. Unmatched junction bases numbered 6, after V lost 6 bases and J lost 1 base. CDR1 and CDR2 (germline): MNHEY, SVGAGI. CDR3 DNA sequence: TGTGCCAGCAGCGGAGGACAGGGAGGCACAGATACGCAGTATTTT. Translation: CASSGGQGGTDTQYF.

In regard to this clone: This same CDR3 is encoded by further DNA sequences in the sample. This chain connects TRBV12-3 or TRBV12-4 to TRBJ1-5; tentative D call: TRBD1 (6 bases). Trimming pared 6 bases from V and 4 bases from J, leaving 10 bases between. This CDR3 region has 13 residues. CDR3 sequence: CASRQGGNQPQHF. The CDR3 nucleotides read TGTGCCAGCAGACAGGGAGGGAATCAGCCCCAGCATTTT.

A single count supports this clone. V usage is TRBV3-1 (or the pseudogene TRBV3-2) and J usage is TRBJ1-5, with D maybe TRBD1 (5 bases). CDR3 size: 17 residues. Germline CDR1 LGHDT, CDR2 YNNKEL (reference sequence). Trimming cost V 0 bases and J 4 bases, with 16 bases left between them. CDR3 DNA sequence: TGTGCCAGCAGCCAAGATCCCCCCTCCGGGGGGAATCAGCCCCAGCATTTT. This gives the protein CASSQDPPSGGNQPQHF.

This clone occurred once. V and J are TRBV30 and TRBJ1-3; D unresolved. Germline-derived CDR1 and CDR2 are GTSNPN and SVGIG (reference sequence). Trimming stripped 6 bases from V and 6 bases from J, with 12 bases between. There are 12 residues in the CDR3. The DNA of the CDR3 is TGTGCCTGCGGCCAGGACTCAAACACCATATATTTT. The encoded protein is CACGQDSNTIYF.

This chain joins TRBV5-1 and TRBJ2-3, with 7 bases matching TRBD2. The CDR3 is 14 residues long. Germline CDR1 reads SGHRS; CDR2 reads YFSETQ. After removal of 0 bases from V and 4 bases from J, the junction contained 2 bases not matched to a gene. This CDR3 is CASSLEGRADTQYF. The CDR3 DNA reads TGCGCCAGCAGCTTGGAAGGGAGGGCAGATACGCAGTATTTT.

On this clone itself: Its ends do not fully match the called genes, so a read error is possible. The J gene is TRBJ1-4, the V gene TRBV19; no clear D. CDR1 is LNHDA, CDR2 SQIVND, per germline (reference sequence). The CDR3 extends over 16 amino acids. CDR3 in DNA: TGTGCCAGTAGTGTAGACTCAGTAAGAACTAATGAAAAACTGTTTTTT. Its translation is CASSVDSVRTNEKLFF.

The chain's CDR3 is CASSSSTRGTQYF. In nucleotides, the CDR3 is TGTGCCAGCAGCTCATCCACTAGGGGGACCCAGTACTTC. This chain connects TRBV7-2 to TRBJ2-5; possibly TRBD1 or TRBD2 for D (5 bases each). Germline values: CDR1 SGHTA, CDR2 FQGNSA. The CDR3 runs to 13 residues. V was shortened by 4 bases and J by 7 bases, with 13 bases between the two germline ends.

The chain is built from TRBV5-5 and TRBJ2-5; D is unresolved. Trimming cost V 4 bases and J 0 bases, with 22 bases left between them. The CDR3 is made up of 18 amino acids. The germline gives CDR1 SGHKS, CDR2 YYEKEE (reference sequence). CDR3 DNA: TGTGCCAGCAGCCAGGCCTCCCGTCAAATACCGAACCAAGAGACCCAGTACTTC. This sequence encodes CASSQASRQIPNQETQYF.

The CDR3 loop reads CASSLGLAINEQYF. Here the CDR3 DNA reads TGTGCCAGCAGCCTGGGACTAGCTATCAACGAGCAGTACTTC. The chain uses TRBV5-4 and TRBJ2-7, with TRBD2 matching 9 bases. The CDR3 length is 14 residues. The ends lost 4 bases at V and 5 bases at J; junction bases unmatched: 7. Germline V gene lookup returns CDR1 SGHNT and CDR2 YYREEE (reference sequence).

This rearrangement joins TRBV5-6 to TRBJ2-3, with TRBD2 matching over 13 bases. In germline, CDR1 is SGHDT, CDR2 YYEEEE. There are 18 residues in the CDR3. V was pared by 2 bases and J by 4 bases, with 10 bases of the junction left unmatched. This chain's CDR3 is CASSLIGLAGALADTQYF. CDR3 nucleotide sequence: TGTGCCAGCAGCTTAATAGGACTAGCGGGGGCCCTCGCAGATACGCAGTATTTT.

The chain carries TRBV7-9 and TRBJ1-1; TRBD1 aligns across 7 bases. With 5 bases clipped from V and 7 bases from J, the junction kept 7 bases outside the gene matches. The CDR3 extends over 13 amino acids. The germline CDR1 and CDR2 sequences are SEHNR and FQNEAQ (reference sequence). The CDR3 bases are TGTGCCAGCAGCCTCGGGACAGCCTATGAAGCTTTCTTT. Translation: CASSLGTAYEAFF.

The CDR3 is CSVEVNDNEQFF. DNA for the CDR3: TGCAGCGTTGAAGTTAACGACAATGAGCAGTTCTTC. The chain is built from TRBV29-1 and TRBJ2-1, with D unclear. CDR3 size: 12 residues. With 1 base removed from V and 5 bases from J, the gap between germline ends came to 6 bases. Germline loops: CDR1 SQVTM, CDR2 ANQGSEA.